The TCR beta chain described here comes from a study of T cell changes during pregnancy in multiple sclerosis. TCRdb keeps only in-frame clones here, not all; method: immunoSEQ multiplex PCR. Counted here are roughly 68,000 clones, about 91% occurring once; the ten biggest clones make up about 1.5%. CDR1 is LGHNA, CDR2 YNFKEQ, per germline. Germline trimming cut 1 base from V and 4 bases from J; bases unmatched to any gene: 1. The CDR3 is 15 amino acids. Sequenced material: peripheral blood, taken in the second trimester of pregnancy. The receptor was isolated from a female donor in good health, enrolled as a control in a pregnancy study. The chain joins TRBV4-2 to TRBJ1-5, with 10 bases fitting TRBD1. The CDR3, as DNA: TGTGCCAGCAGCCAAGTGGACAGGGGGAATCAGCCCCAGCATTTT. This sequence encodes CASSQVDRGNQPQHF.